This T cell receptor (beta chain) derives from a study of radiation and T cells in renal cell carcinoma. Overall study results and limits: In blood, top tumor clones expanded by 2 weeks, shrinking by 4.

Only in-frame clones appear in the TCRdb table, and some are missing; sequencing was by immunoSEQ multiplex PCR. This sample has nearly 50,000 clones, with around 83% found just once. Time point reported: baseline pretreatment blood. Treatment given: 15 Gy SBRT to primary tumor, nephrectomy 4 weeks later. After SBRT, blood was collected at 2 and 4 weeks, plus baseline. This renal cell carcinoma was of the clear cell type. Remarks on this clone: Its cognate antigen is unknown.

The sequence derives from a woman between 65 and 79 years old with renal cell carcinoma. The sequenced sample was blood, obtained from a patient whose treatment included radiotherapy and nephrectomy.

The DNA of the CDR3 is TGTGCCTGGAGTGAGAGTGCCTATGGCTACACCTTC. This sequence encodes CAWSESAYGYTF. This sequence joins TRBV30 and TRBJ1-2, with D unclear. The length of the CDR3 is 12 residues. Germline V lookup: CDR1 GTSNPN, CDR2 SVGIG (reference sequence). V gave up 1 base and J gave up 4 bases, with 7 bases separating them.